Below, 30 T cell receptor beta chains from the same sample are listed, as sequenced in a study of CD8+CD57+ T cells in acquired aplastic anemia. Sequenced patients had shown CD8+CD57+ cell expansion by flow cytometry. Investigators profiled TCR beta VDJ and CDR3 from genomic DNA template. TCRdb re-analysed the reads in MiXCR, keeping a single row per CDR3 protein. This table holds 150,000 or so distinct CDR3 sequences, about 50% found once. The specimen sequenced was sorted CD4+, CD8+, or CD8+CD57+ T cells (not recorded which) from PBMCs. These receptor sequences come from a human donor with aplastic anemia.

The V gene is TRBV19, the J gene TRBJ2-1; unclear D gene. There are 13 residues in the CDR3. CDR1 is LNHDA and CDR2 is SQIVND in the germline V gene (reference sequence). The V end was cut by 3 bases, the J end by 6 bases, with 9 bases between. The CDR3 DNA reads as TGTGCCAGTAGTATCGGTCTTACCAATGAGCAGTTCTTC. Residues: CASSIGLTNEQFF.

This chain links TRBV19 with TRBJ2-5, with 7 nucleotides matching TRBD2. The trim removed 6 bases at V and 5 bases at J, leaving 12 bases unmatched. The germline gives CDR1 LNHDA, CDR2 SQIVND (reference sequence). The CDR3 is made up of 15 amino acids. This CDR3 is CASSFGTTAGETQYF. The CDR3, as DNA: TGTGCCAGTAGCTTCGGGACTACGGCCGGGGAGACCCAGTACTTC. The full variable domain, its missing parts supplied by reference TRBV19 and TRBJ2-5, is DGGITQSPKYLFRKEGQNVTLSCEQNLNHDAMYWYRQDPGQGLRLIYYSQIVNDFQKGDIAEGYSVSREKKESFPLTVTSAQKNPTAFYLCASSFGTTAGETQYFGPGTRLLVL.

This clonotype showed up many times. The chain combines TRBV7-9 with TRBJ2-5; TRBD2 matches at 10 bases. Germline loops: CDR1 SEHNR, CDR2 FQNEAQ (reference sequence). The CDR3 totals 15 residues. Germline trimming cut 5 bases from V and 4 bases from J; bases unmatched to any gene: 7. The CDR3 bases are TGTGCCAGCAGCGGGCTAGCGGGGGTTGGAGAGACCCAGTACTTC. As protein: CASSGLAGVGETQYF.

Note on this clonotype: Since the CDR3 does not end with the conserved phenylalanine or tryptophan, this likely comes from a read error. This chain uses TRBV19 with TRBJ2-3; 7 nucleotides align to TRBD1. CDR3 size: 15 residues. Per the germline V gene, CDR1 is LNHDA and CDR2 is SQIVND (reference sequence). The ends lost 8 bases at V and 2 bases at J; junction bases unmatched: 10. CDR3 DNA: TGTGCCAGTGGGACAGCAACTTATAACACAGATACGCAGTATCTT. It yields the protein CASGTATYNTDTQYL.

This clonotype was counted a few times. The J gene is TRBJ1-2, the V gene TRBV11-2; perhaps TRBD1 as D (6 bases). This CDR3 is 19 amino acids long. Trimming stripped 5 bases from V and 3 bases from J, with 28 bases between. Germline CDR1 is SGHAT and CDR2 is FQNNGV. The CDR3 DNA follows: TGTGCCAGCAGCATTGGGACGGGCAGGGGAAGACTAAAGGACTATGGCTACACCTTC. It specifies CASSIGTGRGRLKDYGYTF. Full variable domain (rest looked up from reference TRBV11-2 and TRBJ1-2): EAGVAQSPRYKIIEKRQSVAFWCNPISGHATLYWYQQILGQGPKLLIQFQNNGVVDDSQLPKDRFSAERLKGVDSTLKIQPAKLEDSAVYLCASSIGTGRGRLKDYGYTFGSGTRLTVV.

The chain has TRBV5-6 and TRBJ2-5; 8 bases align to TRBD2. The CDR3 covers 18 residues. CDR1 is SGHDT and CDR2 is YYEEEE in the germline V gene. The V and J ends lost 0 bases and 4 bases, in that order; junction bases with no gene match: 14. In DNA, the CDR3 is TGTGCCAGCAGCTTGGCTCGGTCGAGCGGGAGATTCGGAGAGACCCAGTACTTC. It is translated as CASSLARSSGRFGETQYF. Based on the CDR3 plus reference TRBV5-6 and TRBJ2-5, the full variable domain is DAGVTQSPTHLIKTRGQQVTLRCSPKSGHDTVSWYQQALGQGPQFIFQYYEEEERQRGNFPDRFSGHQFPNYSSELNVNALLLGDSALYLCASSLARSSGRFGETQYFGPGTRLLVL.

The gene calls are TRBV15 and TRBJ1-2; tentative D call: TRBD1 (6 bases). Germline V CDR1 and CDR2: LNHNV, YYDKDF (reference sequence). Trimming removed 1 base at V and 8 bases at J, with 20 bases between. CDR3 size: 16 residues. CDR3 nucleotides: TGTGCCACCAGCAGAGCCCACCGTACAGGGCTCAGCGGCTACACCTTC. It yields the protein CATSRAHRTGLSGYTF.

The chain combines TRBV6-1 with TRBJ1-2; D remains ambiguous. CDR3 length: 13 amino acids. Germline V lookup: CDR1 MNHNS, CDR2 SASEGT. V shed 6 bases and J shed 3 bases, with 11 bases lying between them. CDR3: CASSIWDDYGYTF. DNA of the CDR3: TGTGCCAGCAGCATCTGGGATGACTATGGCTACACCTTC.

This clonotype occurred many times. V usage is TRBV5-6 and J usage is TRBJ1-1, with D hard to call. CDR3 size: 11 residues. V was clipped by 9 bases and J by 4 bases, with 10 bases between them. CDR1 is SGHDT, CDR2 YYEEEE, per germline. The CDR3: CATHRGTEAFF. The CDR3 DNA reads as TGTGCCACCCACCGGGGCACTGAAGCTTTCTTT.

There are many counts of this clonotype. The DNA of the CDR3 is TGTGCCAGCAGCTTAGCTGGGGGTCGGGACGAGCAGTACTTC. The encoded protein is CASSLAGGRDEQYF. The chain uses TRBV7-6 and TRBJ2-7, with D perhaps being TRBD1 or TRBD2 (5 bases each). V was cut by 0 bases and J by 5 bases, with 11 bases left in between. The germline gives CDR1 SGHVS, CDR2 FNYEAQ. The CDR3 consists of 14 residues. The full variable domain, rest sourced from reference TRBV7-6 and TRBJ2-7, is GAGVSQSPRYKVTKRGQDVALRCDPISGHVSLYWYRQALGQGPEFLTYFNYEAQQDKSGLPNDRFSAERPEGSISTLTIQRTEQRDSAMYRCASSLAGGRDEQYFGPGTRLTVT.

This clonotype was counted ten times or more. The chain is built from TRBV15 and TRBJ1-2; 7 bases fit TRBD1. Germline V lookup: CDR1 LNHNV, CDR2 YYDKDF (reference sequence). The CDR3 has 13 amino acids. The V segment lost 3 bases and the J segment 4 bases; nucleotides outside the gene matches: 2. This CDR3 is CATSRRQGYGYTF. In nucleotides, the CDR3 is TGTGCCACCAGCAGGCGACAGGGCTATGGCTACACCTTC.

The chain is built from TRBV4-2 and TRBJ2-1; 8 bases map to TRBD2. Germline V gene sequence: CDR1 LGHNA, CDR2 YNFKEQ. The CDR3 is 16 amino acids. Trimming cost V 3 bases and J 10 bases; bases outside gene matches: 14. The CDR3 loop reads CASSQYQGLGFGEQFF. CDR3 sequence (DNA): TGTGCCAGCAGCCAGTACCAGGGACTAGGATTTGGAGAGCAGTTCTTC.

This chain links TRBV7-2 with TRBJ2-7, with a weak D call TRBD1 (6 bases). The CDR3 has 13 residues. CDR1 and CDR2 (germline): SGHTA, FQGNSA. V was shortened by 3 bases and J by 5 bases, with 11 bases between the two germline ends. CDR3 coding DNA: TGTGCCAGCAGCTTTCTCAGGGGACACGAGCAGTACTTC. This encodes CASSFLRGHEQYF.

V usage is TRBV2 and J usage is TRBJ1-5; D unresolved. Germline V gene lookup returns CDR1 SNHLY and CDR2 FYNNEI. Trimming shortened V by 7 bases and J by 0 bases, and 10 bases separated the two germline ends. The CDR3 length is 14 residues. The CDR3 spells CASTPVGSNQPQHF. In DNA form, the CDR3 reads TGTGCCAGCACGCCGGTTGGTAGCAATCAGCCCCAGCATTTT.

The sample holds one count of this clonotype. The V gene is TRBV11-2, the J gene TRBJ1-1; 8 bases fit TRBD1. This CDR3 is built from 18 residues. The germline gives CDR1 SGHAT, CDR2 FQNNGV. Trimming took 1 base from V and 4 from J; bases not matched to a gene: 14. CDR3 DNA sequence: TGTGCCAGCAGCTTAGGGTTTCTCCCGGACAGGGATGGCACTGAAGCTTTCTTT. Protein: CASSLGFLPDRDGTEAFF. The variable domain in full, completed from reference TRBV11-2 and TRBJ1-1, reads EAGVAQSPRYKIIEKRQSVAFWCNPISGHATLYWYQQILGQGPKLLIQFQNNGVVDDSQLPKDRFSAERLKGVDSTLKIQPAKLEDSAVYLCASSLGFLPDRDGTEAFFGQGTRLTVV.

This clonotype was seen at least ten times. The chain employs TRBV5-4 and TRBJ1-4; the match to TRBD1 covers 8 bases. Germline V gene sequence: CDR1 SGHNT, CDR2 YYREEE (reference sequence). The CDR3 has 16 amino acids. V trimming: 4 bases; J trimming: 8 bases; junction bases outside the gene matches: 13. The CDR3 protein is CASSMGTGVMREKLFF. CDR3 DNA: TGTGCCAGCAGCATGGGGACAGGAGTAATGAGAGAAAAACTGTTTTTT.

V is TRBV29-1 and J is TRBJ2-3; D might be TRBD2 (6 bases). Trimming pared 3 bases from V and 6 bases from J, leaving 13 bases between. Per the germline V gene, CDR1 is SQVTM and CDR2 is ANQGSEA. This CDR3 spans 13 amino acids. The CDR3 spells CSVDVGTGDTQYF. CDR3 DNA: TGCAGCGTTGATGTAGGGACTGGTGATACGCAGTATTTT.

The chain uses TRBV10-2 and TRBJ2-7; either TRBD1 or TRBD2 may supply D (7 bases each). The ends were cut back, 3 bases at V and 3 bases at J, with 18 bases in the middle. Germline CDR1 is WSHSY and CDR2 is SAAADI. This CDR3 spans 16 amino acids. In nucleotides, the CDR3 is TGCGCCAGCAGTGAAACTAGCGAGGGGGCGGGCTACGAGCAGTACTTC. It is translated as CASSETSEGAGYEQYF.

This rearrangement joins TRBV20-1 to TRBJ2-4; 9 bases fit TRBD2. This CDR3 comprises 13 residues. Trimming cost V 0 bases and J 7 bases; bases outside gene matches: 1. Germline lookup yields CDR1 DFQATT and CDR2 SNEGSKA (reference sequence). The CDR3 nucleotides read TGCAGTGCTAGAGAGAGCGGGAGGAACATTCAGTACTTC. Translation gives CSARESGRNIQYF.

This clonotype was detected many times. The rearrangement joins TRBV20-1 to TRBJ1-6; D is unresolved. Germline CDR1 and CDR2: DFQATT and SNEGSKA (reference sequence). The CDR3 has 15 residues. Trimming pared 0 bases from V and 14 bases from J, leaving 20 bases between. CDR3 region: CSARDVGESILALHF. DNA of the CDR3: TGCAGTGCTAGAGATGTCGGGGAATCTATTCTGGCCCTCCACTTT.

The table lists this clonotype with many counts. The CDR3 loop reads CASSESGIWNEQFF. CDR3 coding DNA: TGTGCCAGCAGTGAATCAGGGATTTGGAATGAGCAGTTCTTC. The chain has TRBV25-1 and TRBJ2-1, with D perhaps TRBD1 (5 bases). Germline V lookup: CDR1 MGHDK, CDR2 SYGVNS. The length of the CDR3 is 14 residues. V was cut by 1 base and J by 7 bases, with 11 bases left in between.

CDR3 DNA sequence: TGTGCCAGCAGCGGGGCACGGGGGAGGGATACGCAGTATTTT. Its protein product is CASSGARGRDTQYF. This rearrangement joins TRBV13 to TRBJ2-3; the D gene is possibly TRBD2 (6 bases). The V end was cut by 5 bases, the J end by 6 bases, with 15 bases between. Per the germline V gene, CDR1 is PRHDT and CDR2 is FYEKMQ (reference sequence). The CDR3 loop spans 14 amino acids.

This rearrangement joins TRBV29-1 to TRBJ1-5; perhaps TRBD1 as D (6 bases). The V and J ends lost 6 bases and 7 bases respectively, with 22 bases between them. Germline V gene sequence: CDR1 SQVTM, CDR2 ANQGSEA. This CDR3 spans 15 amino acids. The CDR3 spells CSVRSSTGSGQPQHF. CDR3 DNA: TGCAGCGTCAGAAGTAGTACAGGGTCCGGCCAGCCCCAGCATTTT. Complete variable domain (other parts from reference TRBV29-1 and TRBJ1-5): SAVISQKPSRDICQRGTSLTIQCQVDSQVTMMFWYRQQPGQSLTLIATANQGSEATYESGFVIDKFPISRPNLTFSTLTVSNMSPEDSSIYLCSVRSSTGSGQPQHFGDGTRLSIL.

The table lists this clonotype with many counts. The chain joins TRBV13 to TRBJ2-3; the match to TRBD2 covers 8 bases. With 5 bases clipped from V and 5 bases from J, the junction kept 12 bases outside the gene matches. Germline-derived CDR1 and CDR2 are PRHDT and FYEKMQ (reference sequence). This CDR3 has 16 residues. CDR3 protein: CASSPSGGSDGDTQYF. CDR3 nucleotide sequence: TGTGCCAGCAGCCCCAGCGGGGGAAGTGATGGAGATACGCAGTATTTT.

This chain connects TRBV10-3 to TRBJ1-5, with TRBD1 as a possible D gene (5 bases). Germline V gene sequence: CDR1 ENHRY, CDR2 SYGVKD. V was trimmed by 6 bases and J by 1 base, leaving 10 bases between them. This CDR3 has 14 residues. The CDR3 protein is CAISLGGSNQPQHF. CDR3 DNA: TGTGCCATCAGCCTCGGGGGAAGCAATCAGCCCCAGCATTTT.

Concerning this clonotype itself: A much larger clone lies a single base off, so this may be a read error. The V gene is TRBV27, the J gene TRBJ2-7; the D gene is possibly TRBD2 (6 bases). The germline V gene encodes CDR1 MNHEY and CDR2 SMNVEV (reference sequence). Trimming removed 4 bases at V and 5 bases at J, with 15 bases between. The CDR3 sequence is 14 residues long. Written as DNA, the CDR3 is TGTGCCAGCAGTTCATCCCTCCGGGGGAACGAGCAGTACTTC. Translation gives CASSSSLRGNEQYF.

The chain uses TRBV19 and TRBJ2-1; D perhaps matches TRBD2 (6 bases). The germline V gene has CDR1 LNHDA and CDR2 SQIVND (reference sequence). This CDR3 has 12 residues. The V and J ends lost 7 bases and 4 bases respectively, with 8 bases between them. The CDR3 DNA reads as TGTGCCAGTACCGGGGGTTACAATGAGCAGTTCTTC. This translates into CASTGGYNEQFF.

This clonotype has ten or more counts. The chain couples TRBV9 to TRBJ2-5; 9 bases fit TRBD1. The CDR3 has 15 residues. Germline V lookup: CDR1 SGDLS, CDR2 YYNGEE. The trim removed 3 bases at V and 1 base at J, leaving 4 bases unmatched. The CDR3 region has the DNA TGTGCCAGCAGCGCCCCGACAGGGGGCCAAGAGACCCAGTACTTC. Its protein product is CASSAPTGGQETQYF.

This rearrangement joins TRBV6-5 to TRBJ1-1; D uncertain. CDR1 MNHEY and CDR2 SVGAGI come from the germline V gene. The CDR3 is 16 residues long. The V end was cut by 0 bases, the J end by 1 base, with 12 bases between. The CDR3 protein is CASSYSKASPNTEAFF. The DNA for the CDR3 is TGTGCCAGCAGTTACTCGAAGGCCAGCCCGAACACTGAAGCTTTCTTT.

In this sample, this clonotype turned up many times. The chain combines TRBV6-5 with TRBJ2-3; the match to TRBD2 covers 7 bases. V lost 7 bases and J lost 0; bases outside the gene matches: 7. The CDR3 runs to 15 residues. CDR1 is MNHEY and CDR2 is SVGAGI in the germline V gene. CDR3 region: CASITSVYSTDTQYF. As DNA, the CDR3 is TGTGCCAGCATTACTAGCGTGTATAGCACAGATACGCAGTATTTT.